What follows are 20 T cell receptor beta chains derived from one specimen sequenced in a study of OX40 agonist ivuxolimab in advanced cancers. Sequenced by immunoSEQ multiplex PCR; TCRdb stores in-frame clones only, minus some. The sample lists 65,000 to 90,000 clones; roughly 85% were seen once. This sample comprised CD4+ or CD8+ T cells sorted from blood, obtained in a trial of the OX40 agonist ivuxolimab. The receptors were sampled from an adult with an advanced solid tumor such as melanoma, head and neck, liver or kidney cancer.

This sequence joins TRBV30 and TRBJ1-4; 8 nucleotides line up with TRBD1. The germline V gene encodes CDR1 GTSNPN and CDR2 SVGIG (reference sequence). The V segment lost 2 bases and the J segment 8 bases; nucleotides outside the gene matches: 7. The CDR3 sequence is 14 residues long. The CDR3: CAWSTTGAREKLFF. The CDR3 DNA follows: TGTGCCTGGAGTACGACAGGGGCGAGGGAAAAACTGTTTTTT.

The chain recombines TRBV7-6 with TRBJ2-5; D ambiguous. The CDR3 is 13 amino acids. Per germline, CDR1 SGHVS and CDR2 FNYEAQ. V lost 2 bases to trimming and J lost 4 bases, with 8 bases between them. The CDR3 reads CASSLSSLETQYF. The CDR3, as DNA: TGTGCCAGCAGCTTATCGAGTTTAGAGACCCAGTACTTC. Filled out from reference TRBV7-6 and TRBJ2-5, the complete variable domain reads GAGVSQSPRYKVTKRGQDVALRCDPISGHVSLYWYRQALGQGPEFLTYFNYEAQQDKSGLPNDRFSAERPEGSISTLTIQRTEQRDSAMYRCASSLSSLETQYFGPGTRLLVL.

There are a few counts of this clone. J is TRBJ1-1 and V is TRBV7-6; a weak D match, TRBD1 (6 bases). From germline, CDR1 is SGHVS and CDR2 FNYEAQ. Trimming removed 4 bases at V and 0 bases at J, with 6 bases between. This CDR3 region has 13 residues. This chain's CDR3 is CASSWTVNTEAFF. CDR3 in DNA: TGTGCCAGCAGCTGGACAGTGAACACTGAAGCTTTCTTT.

This clone has just a few counts. CDR3 amino acids: CASSLGTSPETQYF. The CDR3 DNA is TGTGCCAGTAGTCTCGGGACCTCCCCGGAGACCCAGTACTTC. V gene TRBV19 combines with J gene TRBJ2-5; D might be TRBD1 or TRBD2, each matching 5 bases. The V gene's germline CDR1 is LNHDA and CDR2 SQIVND (reference sequence). The CDR3 is 14 residues long. Trimming cost V 5 bases and J 5 bases, with 15 bases left between them.

V usage is TRBV5-1 and J usage is TRBJ1-1; 8 nucleotides match TRBD1. CDR1 is SGHRS and CDR2 is YFSETQ in the germline V gene. The J segment lost 0 bases and the V segment lost 4 bases, leaving 8 bases of the junction unmatched. The CDR3 is 16 residues long. CDR3 amino acids: CASSRTGSRVNTEAFF. For the CDR3, the DNA is TGCGCCAGCAGCAGGACAGGGTCCAGGGTGAACACTGAAGCTTTCTTT. The full variable domain, its missing parts supplied by reference TRBV5-1 and TRBJ1-1, is KAGVTQTPRYLIKTRGQQVTLSCSPISGHRSVSWYQQTPGQGLQFLFEYFSETQRNKGNFPGRFSGRQFSNSRSEMNVSTLELGDSALYLCASSRTGSRVNTEAFFGQGTRLTVV.

The chain combines TRBV2 with TRBJ2-1; TRBD1 agrees at 8 bases. This CDR3 spans 12 amino acids. With V trimmed by 3 bases and J by 15 bases, 7 bases remained unmatched. Germline CDR1 reads SNHLY; CDR2 reads FYNNEI. CDR3 amino acids: CASSEDRAGPFF. Here the CDR3 DNA reads TGTGCCAGCAGTGAGGACAGGGCCGGGCCGTTCTTC.

This clone appeared a single time. The V gene is TRBV7-4, the J gene TRBJ2-7; TRBD1 matches at 8 bases. Germline CDR1 is SGHVT and CDR2 is SQSDAQ. The CDR3 consists of 16 residues. Trimming took 4 bases from V and 3 from J; bases not matched to a gene: 11. As DNA, the CDR3 is TGTGCCAGCAGCTATCCGACAGGGGAAATTTGCTACGAGCAGTACTTC. Encoded protein: CASSYPTGEICYEQYF.

This clone was observed a few times. This chain connects TRBV11-2 to TRBJ2-3; possibly TRBD1 or TRBD2 for D (5 bases each). With 1 base removed from V and 6 bases from J, the gap between germline ends came to 11 bases. This CDR3 has 14 amino acids. The germline CDR1 and CDR2 sequences are SGHAT and FQNNGV. The CDR3 is CASSLAGLRDTQYF. The CDR3, as DNA: TGTGCCAGCAGCTTAGCGGGGCTTAGGGATACGCAGTATTTT.

The CDR3: CASSSLAGGYNEQFF. CDR3 bases: TGTGCCAGCAGCTCTTTAGCGGGGGGGTACAATGAGCAGTTCTTC. The chain combines TRBV11-2 with TRBJ2-1, with 11 bases that match TRBD2. Germline V gene sequence: CDR1 SGHAT, CDR2 FQNNGV. The CDR3 is 15 residues long. V was pared by 4 bases and J by 4 bases, with 3 bases of the junction left unmatched.

The chain has TRBV6-5 and TRBJ1-3; D ambiguous. This CDR3 is 15 amino acids long. V was cut by 0 bases and J by 0 bases, with 6 bases left in between. Germline CDR1 reads MNHEY; CDR2 reads SVGAGI. In DNA form, the CDR3 reads TGTGCCAGCAGTTACTCGGTCACCTCTGGAAACACCATATATTTT. Translating it yields CASSYSVTSGNTIYF.

V gene TRBV2 combines with J gene TRBJ2-7, with 9 bases lining up with TRBD1. CDR1 SNHLY and CDR2 FYNNEI come from the germline V gene. This CDR3 is built from 13 residues. V shed 8 bases, J shed 2 bases, and the junction held 4 bases outside the gene matches. The CDR3 nucleotides are TGTGCCAGCGGAGACAGGGGGGCCTACGAGCAGTACTTC. Amino acids: CASGDRGAYEQYF.

This clone was seen a handful of times. The chain employs TRBV19 and TRBJ2-5, with TRBD1 identical over 9 bases. Germline loops: CDR1 LNHDA, CDR2 SQIVND (reference sequence). V gave up 3 bases and J gave up 2 bases; unmatched junction bases: 7. The CDR3 spans 16 residues. The CDR3 here is CASSIRPGTGQETQYF. The CDR3 region has the DNA TGTGCCAGTAGTATCCGCCCGGGGACAGGGCAAGAGACCCAGTACTTC.

The table lists this clone with a count of one. The J gene is TRBJ2-3, the V gene TRBV4-2; the match to TRBD2 covers 7 bases. The trim removed 3 bases at V and 6 bases at J, leaving 6 bases unmatched. There are 14 residues in the CDR3. Germline loops: CDR1 LGHNA, CDR2 YNFKEQ. CDR3 sequence reads: CASSQGRGGDTQYF. The CDR3 coding sequence is TGTGCCAGCAGCCAGGGACGGGGAGGGGATACGCAGTATTTT.

The CDR3 here is CASSSRTITNTGELFF. CDR3 DNA sequence: TGTGCCAGCAGCTCCCGGACTATTACGAACACCGGGGAGCTGTTTTTT. The V gene is TRBV9, the J gene TRBJ2-2, with a possible D match to TRBD2 (6 bases). The CDR3 has 16 residues. CDR1 and CDR2 (germline): SGDLS, YYNGEE. V dropped 4 bases and J dropped 0 bases, with 13 bases sitting between them.

The chain combines TRBV7-2 with TRBJ2-1; 7 positions match TRBD1. Per the germline V gene, CDR1 is SGHTA and CDR2 is FQGNSA. The CDR3 covers 14 residues. V gave up 5 bases and J gave up 6 bases; unmatched junction bases: 7. Here the CDR3 reads CASSHWDRTNEQFF. CDR3 nucleotides: TGTGCCAGCAGCCATTGGGACAGAACCAATGAGCAGTTCTTC. Full variable domain (rest looked up from reference TRBV7-2 and TRBJ2-1): GAGVSQSPSNKVTEKGKDVELRCDPISGHTALYWYRQSLGQGLEFLIYFQGNSAPDKSGLPSDRFSAERTGGSVSTLTIQRTQQEDSAVYLCASSHWDRTNEQFFGPGTRLTVL.

Only a few counts were recorded for this clone. The J gene is TRBJ2-7, the V gene TRBV5-6; 8 bases line up with TRBD2. Germline CDR1 reads SGHDT; CDR2 reads YYEEEE. The CDR3 length is 16 residues. After removal of 2 bases from V and 6 bases from J, the junction contained 13 bases not matched to a gene. CDR3 protein: CASSFVRGGVLGEQYF. DNA of the CDR3: TGTGCCAGCAGCTTCGTTCGGGGGGGCGTTCTCGGCGAGCAGTACTTC. Full variable domain (missing parts from reference TRBV5-6 and TRBJ2-7): DAGVTQSPTHLIKTRGQQVTLRCSPKSGHDTVSWYQQALGQGPQFIFQYYEEEERQRGNFPDRFSGHQFPNYSSELNVNALLLGDSALYLCASSFVRGGVLGEQYFGPGTRLTVT.

The genes are TRBV14 and TRBJ2-2; TRBD1 aligns across 7 bases. The CDR3 loop spans 14 amino acids. Per the germline V gene, CDR1 is SGHDN and CDR2 is FVKESK. J was trimmed by 6 bases and V by 4 bases; bases with no gene match: 5. CDR3: CASSPDRVAGELFF. The CDR3 region has the DNA TGTGCCAGCAGCCCCGACAGGGTGGCCGGGGAGCTGTTTTTT.

The chain employs TRBV7-2 and TRBJ1-2; a weak D match, TRBD1 (5 bases). This CDR3 region has 15 residues. From germline, CDR1 is SGHTA and CDR2 FQGNSA. V was cut by 7 bases and J by 3 bases, with 18 bases left in between. The DNA of the CDR3 is TGTGCCAGCACCCTAGGTGGGGGGGTGGACTATGGCTACACCTTC. As protein: CASTLGGGVDYGYTF. Combining the CDR3 with reference TRBV7-2 and TRBJ1-2 gives the whole variable domain GAGVSQSPSNKVTEKGKDVELRCDPISGHTALYWYRQSLGQGLEFLIYFQGNSAPDKSGLPSDRFSAERTGGSVSTLTIQRTQQEDSAVYLCASTLGGGVDYGYTFGSGTRLTVV.

This chain joins TRBV5-6 and TRBJ2-3; D is undetermined. Germline V gene lookup returns CDR1 SGHDT and CDR2 YYEEEE. The CDR3 loop spans 13 amino acids. Trimming removed 4 bases from V and 5 bases from J, with 11 bases in between. CDR3 DNA sequence: TGTGCCAGCAGCCCGACTGGTAGAGATACGCAGTATTTT. Protein sequence: CASSPTGRDTQYF.

The chain has TRBV2 and TRBJ1-1, with D possibly TRBD1 on 6 matching bases. The V gene's germline CDR1 is SNHLY and CDR2 FYNNEI. Deletions cut 8 bases from V and 4 bases from J, with 17 bases between. CDR3 length: 14 amino acids. This chain's CDR3 is CASGRTVVITEAFF. DNA of the CDR3: TGTGCCAGCGGCAGGACAGTTGTTATCACTGAAGCTTTCTTT. Full variable domain (remainder filled in from reference TRBV2 and TRBJ1-1): EPEVTQTPSHQVTQMGQEVILRCVPISNHLYFYWYRQILGQKVEFLVSFYNNEISEKSEIFDDQFSVERPDGSNFTLKIRSTKLEDSAMYFCASGRTVVITEAFFGQGTRLTVV.